This TCR beta chain is from a study of blood T cell repertoires in COVID-19. CDR1 and CDR2 from the germline V gene are SGHTA and FQGNSA. The CDR3 is 16 amino acids. J lost 7 bases, V lost 5 bases, and 7 bases had no gene match. TCRdb's table, derived via immunoSEQ multiplex PCR, lists solely in-frame clones and lacks some. The table records about 300,000 clones, 75% to 90% of them present only once. The sample consisted of peripheral blood. V is TRBV7-2 and J is TRBJ2-1, with 14 bases aligning to TRBD2. This TCR derives from a woman in her forties who had recovered from COVID-19. CDR3 amino acids: CASSPPGLAGENEQFF. Written as DNA, the CDR3 is TGTGCCAGCAGCCCGCCGGGACTAGCGGGGGAAAATGAGCAGTTCTTC.